Reported below is one T cell receptor (beta chain). The assay was immunoSEQ multiplex PCR, and TCRdb's table has in-frame clones only and misses some. The data show around 7,800 clones, with approximately 77% seen just once and about 30% held by the top ten. This sample is part of a study of control samples from healthy donors and cancer patients. Trimming removed 3 bases from V and 4 bases from J, with 9 bases in between. Germline CDR1 reads MNHEY; CDR2 reads SVGAGI. The CDR3 runs 13 residues. The TCR comes from a man aged 70 or older with lung cancer. The sequenced sample consisted of PBMCs. The gene calls are TRBV6-5 and TRBJ1-2, with D possibly TRBD1 on 6 matching bases. The CDR3 loop is CASSYTGTYGYTF. DNA of the CDR3: TGTGCCAGCAGTTATACAGGGACCTATGGCTACACCTTC.